These 13 T cell receptor beta chains originate from one sample sequenced in a study of blood T cell repertoires in COVID-19. Assay used: immunoSEQ multiplex PCR; TCRdb lists only in-frame clones, some missing. The sample has 260,000 or so clones, roughly 86% seen once. The sample comprised peripheral blood. These receptors were taken from a young man with active or convalescent COVID-19.

The genes are TRBV6-2 or TRBV6-3 and TRBJ1-1, with D possibly TRBD1 on 5 matching bases. The CDR3 length is 14 residues. Germline loops: CDR1 MNHEY, CDR2 SVGEGT. Trimming removed 2 bases at V and 0 bases at J, with 7 bases between. As DNA, the CDR3 is TGTGCCAGCAGTTACAGGGGAATGAACACTGAAGCTTTCTTT. This translates into CASSYRGMNTEAFF.

This clone appeared once. The V and J genes are TRBV9 and TRBJ1-2; D is undetermined. Germline V gives CDR1 SGDLS, CDR2 YYNGEE. Trimming removed 4 bases from V and 4 bases from J, with 11 bases in between. The CDR3 has 13 residues. Here the CDR3 reads CASSPRGLYGYTF. The CDR3 nucleotides are TGTGCCAGCAGCCCTCGAGGCCTCTATGGCTACACCTTC.

The rearrangement links TRBV6-5 to TRBJ1-2; 8 nucleotides agree with TRBD1. Germline CDR1 MNHEY, CDR2 SVGAGI. The CDR3 extends over 13 amino acids. V gave up 6 bases and J gave up 7 bases; unmatched junction bases: 7. The CDR3 sequence: CASSPQGEGGYTF. For the CDR3, the DNA is TGTGCCAGCAGCCCACAGGGGGAGGGTGGCTACACCTTC.

The rearrangement joins TRBV5-6 to TRBJ2-2, with 7 nucleotides matching TRBD1. Trimming at V came to 4 bases and at J to 4 bases, leaving 4 bases not matched to a gene. Germline V gene data show CDR1 as SGHDT and CDR2 as YYEEEE. This CDR3 has 14 amino acids. In nucleotides, the CDR3 is TGTGCCAGCAGCCAGGGGACAGTCACCGGGGAGCTGTTTTTT. Protein sequence: CASSQGTVTGELFF.

This chain uses TRBV19 with TRBJ2-7; no clear D gene. CDR1 and CDR2 (germline): LNHDA, SQIVND (reference sequence). Trimming stripped 1 base from V and 0 bases from J, with 7 bases between. This CDR3 is 14 amino acids long. As DNA, the CDR3 is TGTGCCAGTAGTATAGGCACAGCCTCCTACGAGCAGTACTTC. Its protein is CASSIGTASYEQYF.

The V and J genes are TRBV18 and TRBJ2-2; 8 bases line up with TRBD2. The J segment lost 0 bases and the V segment lost 5 bases, leaving 5 bases of the junction unmatched. The CDR3 sequence is 16 residues long. Per germline, CDR1 KGHSH and CDR2 LQKENI. The CDR3 is CASSVRGGPNTGELFF. The CDR3 region has the DNA TGTGCCAGCTCAGTTCGGGGGGGACCGAACACCGGGGAGCTGTTTTTT.

This clone occurred once. One junction end does not reproduce the germline sequence, and a read error may be involved. V gene TRBV5-6 combines with J gene TRBJ1-1; D perhaps matches TRBD1 (5 bases). The length of the CDR3 is 16 residues. Germline V CDR1 and CDR2: SGHDT, YYEEEE. The CDR3 coding sequence is TGTGCCCGCAGCTGGGGGGTTCGGGGTATGAACACTGAAGCTTTCTTT. As protein: CARSWGVRGMNTEAFF.

The chain recombines TRBV27 with TRBJ1-1; maybe TRBD1 (5 bases). CDR3 length: 15 amino acids. The germline gives CDR1 MNHEY, CDR2 SMNVEV (reference sequence). Trimming removed 6 bases at V and 1 base at J, with 15 bases between. CDR3 coding DNA: TGTGCCAGCAGCTCATTCCGACAGCCGAACACTGAAGCTTTCTTT. As protein: CASSSFRQPNTEAFF.

This chain links TRBV6-5 with TRBJ2-5; D gene uncertain. Germline CDR1 and CDR2: MNHEY and SVGAGI. V lost 0 bases to trimming and J lost 1 base, with 6 bases between them. The CDR3 covers 14 residues. CDR3 loop: CASSYSRSQETQYF. CDR3 coding DNA: TGTGCCAGCAGTTACTCTCGCAGCCAAGAGACCCAGTACTTC.

The V gene is TRBV7-9, the J gene TRBJ2-2; D may be TRBD1 (5 bases). CDR1 and CDR2 (germline): SEHNR, FQNEAQ (reference sequence). Trimming pared 2 bases from V and 0 bases from J, leaving 10 bases between. The CDR3 spans 16 residues. DNA of the CDR3: TGTGCCAGCAGCTTATTTCCAGGGACGAACACCGGGGAGCTGTTTTTT. Translation gives CASSLFPGTNTGELFF.

This chain links TRBV6-5 with TRBJ1-1, with D tentatively TRBD1 (5 bases). The V end was cut by 0 bases, the J end by 4 bases, with 9 bases between. The CDR3 loop spans 14 amino acids. Germline CDR1 is MNHEY and CDR2 is SVGAGI. This chain's CDR3 is CASSYSGGFTEAFF. DNA for the CDR3: TGTGCCAGCAGTTACTCGGGGGGTTTCACTGAAGCTTTCTTT.

This sequence joins TRBV13 and TRBJ1-6; weak D call: TRBD1 (6 bases). V lost 9 bases and J 5 bases, leaving 17 bases between the germline ends. Germline CDR1 and CDR2: PRHDT and FYEKMQ (reference sequence). The CDR3 has 15 residues. The CDR3 spells CASRAWGQDNSPLHF. CDR3 DNA sequence: TGTGCCAGTCGTGCTTGGGGGCAAGATAATTCACCCCTCCACTTT.

The chain recombines TRBV9 with TRBJ2-1; 11 bases agree with TRBD2. CDR3 length: 17 amino acids. The junction had 10 bases not matched to a gene; V was cut back by 0 bases and J by 8 bases. In germline, CDR1 is SGDLS, CDR2 YYNGEE. The CDR3 coding sequence is TGTGCCAGCAGCGTAGTGGCAACTAGCGGGGGACAGGATGAGCAGTTCTTC. Its protein is CASSVVATSGGQDEQFF. The full variable domain, rest sourced from reference TRBV9 and TRBJ2-1, is DSGVTQTPKHLITATGQRVTLRCSPRSGDLSVYWYQQSLDQGLQFLIQYYNGEERAKGNILERFSAQQFPDLHSELNLSSLELGDSALYFCASSVVATSGGQDEQFFGPGTRLTVL.